Listed below are T cell receptor beta chains from one sample, sequenced in a study of CD8 T cells in ankylosing spondylitis. TCRdb recomputed calls from the 5' RACE reads with MiXCR, one row per CDR3 protein. The profile shows around 210,000 distinct CDR3 sequences, roughly 8% of them singletons. The sequencing sample was made of blood, either unsorted or a sorted T cell fraction (not recorded which). These receptors originate from a female donor with ankylosing spondylitis or in good health (not recorded which). The CDR3 runs from the conserved cysteine through the conserved F or W. D genes are given only for firm matches. A clone size is listed for some rows: how often the clone was seen (once, few, many), or a class if it is expanded.

many	TRBV6-2/TRBV6-3	TRBD2	TRBJ2-1	CALGTSAVDNEQFF	TGTGCCCTGGGGACTAGCGCAGTCGACAATGAGCAGTTCTTC
.	TRBV7-2	.	TRBJ1-1	CASSLRGWDTEAFF	TGTGCCAGCAGCTTAAGGGGATGGGATACTGAAGCTTTCTTT
many	TRBV20-1	.	TRBJ2-6	CSARDPKGLGANVLTF	TGCAGTGCTAGAGATCCCAAGGGGCTGGGGGCCAACGTCCTGACTTTC
many	TRBV5-1	.	TRBJ2-1	CASSSRGAGNNEQFF	TGCGCCAGCAGCTCCCGTGGAGCTGGGAACAATGAGCAGTTCTTC
few	TRBV5-4	.	TRBJ2-5	CASSLWRVGETQYF	TGTGCCAGCAGCTTGTGGAGGGTGGGGGAGACCCAGTACTTC
few	TRBV4-1	.	TRBJ2-7	CASSRSPQGPSYEQYF	TGCGCCAGCAGCCGGTCGCCCCAGGGACCCTCCTACGAGCAGTACTTC
many	TRBV29-1	TRBD1	TRBJ2-1	CSVSQGVFNEQFF	TGCAGCGTTAGCCAGGGGGTATTCAATGAGCAGTTCTTC
.	TRBV7-2	TRBD2	TRBJ2-1	CASSHSGRAENEQFF	TGTGCCAGCAGCCATAGCGGGAGGGCCGAAAATGAGCAGTTCTTC
many	TRBV28	TRBD1	TRBJ2-7	CASSDRVSYEQYF	TGTGCCAGCAGTGACAGGGTTAGCTACGAGCAGTACTTC
few	TRBV6-1	.	TRBJ2-1	CASSQFQRPKDEQFF	TGTGCCAGCAGTCAATTCCAACGACCAAAGGATGAGCAGTTCTTC